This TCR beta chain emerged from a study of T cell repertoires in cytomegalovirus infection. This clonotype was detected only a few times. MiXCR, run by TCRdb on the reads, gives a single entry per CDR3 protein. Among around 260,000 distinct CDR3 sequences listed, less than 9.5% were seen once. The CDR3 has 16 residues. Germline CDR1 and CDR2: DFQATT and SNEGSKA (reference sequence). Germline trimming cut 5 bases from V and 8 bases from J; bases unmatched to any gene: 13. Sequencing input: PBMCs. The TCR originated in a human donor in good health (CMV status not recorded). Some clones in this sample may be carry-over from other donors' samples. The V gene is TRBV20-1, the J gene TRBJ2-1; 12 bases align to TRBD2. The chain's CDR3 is CSALIPLAGGTDEQFF. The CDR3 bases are TGCAGTGCTTTAATACCACTAGCGGGAGGAACGGATGAGCAGTTCTTC.